These 30 T cell receptor beta chains were sequenced from one sample in a study of beta chain features in type 1 diabetes. The authors reverse transcribed all of the isolated RNA, so sequencing captured expressed TCRB transcripts. The protocol was immunoSEQ multiplex PCR, while the TCRdb copy is restricted to in-frame clones and leaves out a portion. The sample contains 900,000 or so clones, about 17% of which appear only once. The sequenced sample was naive CD4+ T cells from blood. The receptor source for this set is a young woman in good health.

This clone was seen only a few times. The chain employs TRBV4-3 and TRBJ1-2; D gene uncertain. The V gene's germline CDR1 is LGHNA and CDR2 YSLEER. There are 15 residues in the CDR3. Trimming removed 0 bases from V and 0 bases from J, with 8 bases in between. The CDR3 sequence: CASSQDPDPNYGYTF. For the CDR3, the DNA is TGCGCCAGCAGCCAAGATCCAGATCCTAACTATGGCTACACCTTC.

Comment on this clone: Other DNA sequences in the sample encode the same CDR3. V gene TRBV7-9 combines with J gene TRBJ2-7; 7 bases agree with TRBD1. Trimming took 3 bases from V and 0 from J; bases not matched to a gene: 2. Germline CDR1 is SEHNR and CDR2 is FQNEAQ (reference sequence). The CDR3 totals 14 residues. The CDR3 here is CASSFAGGSYEQYF. In DNA form, the CDR3 reads TGTGCCAGCAGCTTTGCAGGGGGCTCCTACGAGCAGTACTTC.

V usage is TRBV6-5 and J usage is TRBJ2-1; D possibly matches TRBD1 or TRBD2 (6 bases each). V was shortened by 5 bases and J by 7 bases, with 18 bases between the two germline ends. This CDR3 is 15 amino acids long. Germline V gives CDR1 MNHEY, CDR2 SVGAGI. The CDR3 DNA reads as TGTGCCAGCAGTACCCTAGGGGGGAGTTTAAATGAGCAGTTCTTC. Its translation: CASSTLGGSLNEQFF.

This clone was picked up a small number of times. This chain joins TRBV2 and TRBJ2-1, with a possible D match to TRBD1 (5 bases). The V gene's germline CDR1 is SNHLY and CDR2 FYNNEI. The CDR3 loop spans 13 amino acids. The germline V and J ends were trimmed by 3 bases and 8 bases, with 11 bases remaining between them. CDR3 DNA sequence: TGTGCCAGCAGTGACAAGGGGTTCCATGAGCAGTTCTTC. It encodes CASSDKGFHEQFF.

This clone occurred a few times. Here the CDR3 DNA reads TGTGCCAGCAGCTCACAGAGCTATGGCTACACCTTC. Amino acid sequence: CASSSQSYGYTF. The chain carries TRBV7-2 and TRBJ1-2; D is undetermined. Germline-derived CDR1 and CDR2 are SGHTA and FQGNSA. The CDR3 totals 12 residues. The germline V and J ends were trimmed by 4 bases and 4 bases, with 7 bases remaining between them.

In its sample, this clone was seen a few times. This chain connects TRBV7-2 to TRBJ2-3; 10 positions agree with TRBD1. Germline V gene data show CDR1 as SGHTA and CDR2 as FQGNSA. Trimming took 0 bases from V and 5 from J; bases not matched to a gene: 2. The CDR3 runs 15 residues. The CDR3 bases are TGTGCCAGCAGCTTAGCGGACAGGGGGGAAGATACGCAGTATTTT. It specifies CASSLADRGEDTQYF.

This rearrangement joins TRBV5-1 to TRBJ2-1; 11 bases are a match to TRBD2. Unmatched junction bases numbered 10, after V lost 0 bases and J lost 5 bases. Germline CDR1 and CDR2: SGHRS and YFSETQ. The CDR3 is 18 residues long. This chain's CDR3 is CASSLGLRLAGSDNEQFF. The CDR3 nucleotides read TGCGCCAGCAGCTTGGGCCTGAGACTAGCGGGATCGGACAATGAGCAGTTCTTC.

This clone was observed a few times. V is TRBV5-4 and J is TRBJ2-2; D unclear. CDR1 SGHNT and CDR2 YYREEE come from the germline V gene (reference sequence). Trimming stripped 0 bases from V and 2 bases from J, with 5 bases between. The CDR3 covers 14 residues. The CDR3 loop is CASSLERNTGELFF. CDR3 sequence (DNA): TGTGCCAGCAGCTTGGAGAGAAACACCGGGGAGCTGTTTTTT.

The rearrangement joins TRBV5-6 to TRBJ2-3, with D hard to call. Per germline, CDR1 SGHDT and CDR2 YYEEEE. CDR3 length: 15 amino acids. V was cut by 1 base and J by 14 bases, with 23 bases left in between. The CDR3 DNA reads as TGTGCCAGCAGCTTGACTCACACAGTGAGAGTCGTTCGGTATTTT. It is translated as CASSLTHTVRVVRYF.

This clone has more than one count but fewer than ten. The J gene is TRBJ1-1, the V gene TRBV18, with 7 bases fitting TRBD1. Germline V lookup: CDR1 KGHSH, CDR2 LQKENI. Unmatched junction bases numbered 14, after V lost 3 bases and J lost 4 bases. This CDR3 has 17 amino acids. CDR3 residues: CASSPFTLSGGRTEAFF. The CDR3 DNA reads TGTGCCAGCTCACCTTTCACCCTCTCAGGGGGTCGCACTGAAGCTTTCTTT.

This chain joins TRBV5-6 and TRBJ2-7; unclear D gene. V lost 0 bases and J lost 3, with 10 bases in between. The germline V gene has CDR1 SGHDT and CDR2 YYEEEE. There are 14 residues in the CDR3. The CDR3 DNA is TGTGCCAGCAGCTTGGACCCCACGAGCTACGAGCAGTACTTC. It yields the protein CASSLDPTSYEQYF. Variable domain in full (rest from reference TRBV5-6 and TRBJ2-7): DAGVTQSPTHLIKTRGQQVTLRCSPKSGHDTVSWYQQALGQGPQFIFQYYEEEERQRGNFPDRFSGHQFPNYSSELNVNALLLGDSALYLCASSLDPTSYEQYFGPGTRLTVT.

The CDR3 is CASSHRDRGQETQYF. CDR3 bases: TGTGCCAGCAGCCACCGGGACAGGGGCCAAGAGACCCAGTACTTC. The rearrangement uses TRBV14 and TRBJ2-5, with TRBD1 identical over 10 bases. Germline V lookup: CDR1 SGHDN, CDR2 FVKESK. This CDR3 has 15 amino acids. The junction had 2 bases not matched to a gene; V was cut back by 3 bases and J by 1 base.

This clone was recorded a few times. V gene TRBV2 combines with J gene TRBJ1-3; the D is unclear. Germline-derived CDR1 and CDR2 are SNHLY and FYNNEI. The CDR3 loop spans 14 amino acids. V was shortened by 6 bases and J by 2 bases, with 11 bases between the two germline ends. This CDR3 is CASREGTAGNTIYF. Here the CDR3 DNA reads TGTGCCAGCAGGGAGGGAACTGCTGGAAACACCATATATTTT.

This clone was counted a few times. This chain connects TRBV11-2 to TRBJ2-7; D gene uncertain. V lost 2 bases, J lost 2 bases, and 4 bases lay in between. Looked up from germline, CDR1 is SGHAT and CDR2 is FQNNGV. The CDR3 is 12 residues long. Here the CDR3 reads CASSLTAYEQYF. The DNA for the CDR3 is TGTGCCAGCAGCTTAACGGCCTACGAGCAGTACTTC.

This clone has only a few counts. The chain has TRBV15 and TRBJ1-5, with D uncertain. The CDR3 is made up of 14 amino acids. Looked up from germline, CDR1 is LNHNV and CDR2 is YYDKDF (reference sequence). V lost 5 bases and J lost 6, with 14 bases in between. CDR3 nucleotides: TGTGCCACCAGCGCCGGAGAGGGTTTTCAGCCCCAGCATTTT. Protein sequence: CATSAGEGFQPQHF.

The chain carries TRBV5-6 and TRBJ1-2; D gene ambiguous. Trimming shortened V by 0 bases and J by 0 bases, and 6 bases separated the two germline ends. Per germline, CDR1 SGHDT and CDR2 YYEEEE. The CDR3 is made up of 14 amino acids. The CDR3 bases are TGTGCCAGCAGCTTGGGCCAGTCTAACTATGGCTACACCTTC. Residues: CASSLGQSNYGYTF.

This clone has just a few counts. The CDR3 bases are TGTGCCAGTAGTAATAATGGGGCCGAGACCCAGTACTTC. It translates to CASSNNGAETQYF. The genes are TRBV19 and TRBJ2-5, with a tentative D call TRBD1 (5 bases). Germline-derived CDR1 and CDR2 are LNHDA and SQIVND (reference sequence). The CDR3 sequence is 13 residues long. The V end was cut by 4 bases, the J end by 5 bases, with 11 bases between.

The chain carries TRBV5-6 and TRBJ1-2; D call uncertain. The CDR3 runs to 11 residues. The germline CDR1 and CDR2 sequences are SGHDT and YYEEEE. Trimming shortened V by 0 bases and J by 14 bases, and 11 bases separated the two germline ends. The DNA of the CDR3 is TGTGCCAGCAGCTTGGGCCCGATGGGGACCTTC. It translates to CASSLGPMGTF.

This chain joins TRBV28 and TRBJ1-5; 7 positions agree with TRBD1. Germline CDR1 MDHEN, CDR2 SYDVKM. The CDR3 extends over 14 amino acids. Trimming cost V 5 bases and J 7 bases; bases outside gene matches: 8. The CDR3 reads CASSSPQGGQPQHF. CDR3 nucleotide sequence: TGTGCCAGCAGTAGCCCCCAGGGGGGGCAGCCCCAGCATTTT.

V is TRBV7-2 and J is TRBJ2-7, with 13 bases that match TRBD2. Germline assignment: CDR1 SGHTA and CDR2 FQGNSA. V lost 5 bases to trimming and J lost 6 bases; unmatched junction nucleotides: 7. The CDR3 is made up of 15 amino acids. CDR3 in amino acids: CASSRRTSGSSEQYF. Here the CDR3 DNA reads TGTGCCAGCAGCCGCCGGACTAGCGGGAGTTCCGAGCAGTACTTC.

The chain employs TRBV15 and TRBJ2-5, with D unclear. This CDR3 comprises 14 residues. Trimming took 0 bases from V and 1 from J, leaving 6 bases between them. CDR1 LNHNV and CDR2 YYDKDF come from the germline V gene (reference sequence). The CDR3 reads CATSRDVIQETQYF. The CDR3 DNA is TGTGCCACCAGCAGAGATGTGATCCAAGAGACCCAGTACTTC.

This clone was detected only a few times. This chain connects TRBV6-6 to TRBJ2-3; tentatively, D is TRBD1 (7 bases). Trimming left V 5 bases short and J 5 bases short, with 14 bases between. The CDR3 totals 14 residues. Germline V CDR1 and CDR2: MNHNY, SVGAGI (reference sequence). Here the CDR3 DNA reads TGTGCCAGCAGTCGGGCCCAGGGGGGAGATACGCAGTATTTT. Encoded protein: CASSRAQGGDTQYF.

The table lists this clone with a few counts. CDR3 DNA: TGTGCCAGCAGGGCCTCTAGCGGGAGAGGTCACAATGAGCAGTTCTTC. As protein: CASRASSGRGHNEQFF. V usage is TRBV7-2 and J usage is TRBJ2-1, with TRBD2 matching over 10 bases. The CDR3 totals 16 residues. The junction had 10 bases not matched to a gene; V was cut back by 6 bases and J by 5 bases. The germline V gene has CDR1 SGHTA and CDR2 FQGNSA. Full variable domain (remainder filled in from reference TRBV7-2 and TRBJ2-1): GAGVSQSPSNKVTEKGKDVELRCDPISGHTALYWYRQSLGQGLEFLIYFQGNSAPDKSGLPSDRFSAERTGGSVSTLTIQRTQQEDSAVYLCASRASSGRGHNEQFFGPGTRLTVL.

This clone occurred a few times. The genes are TRBV6-1 and TRBJ2-1; the D gene could be TRBD1 or TRBD2 (6 bases each). Deletions cut 5 bases from V and 15 bases from J, with 23 bases between. This CDR3 has 14 residues. Germline-derived CDR1 and CDR2 are MNHNS and SASEGT. This chain's CDR3 is CASSKKEGQGSRFF. The CDR3 bases are TGTGCCAGCAGTAAAAAGGAGGGGCAGGGGTCTCGGTTCTTC.

There are a few counts of this clone. The J gene is TRBJ2-2, the V gene TRBV10-2, with a weak D call TRBD2 (6 bases). The ends were cut back, 6 bases at V and 1 base at J, with 9 bases in the middle. CDR3 length: 14 residues. Looked up from germline, CDR1 is WSHSY and CDR2 is SAAADI. CDR3 nucleotide sequence: TGCGCCAGCAGGGCGACTAGGAACACCGGGGAGCTGTTTTTT. This gives the protein CASRATRNTGELFF.

As concerns this clone: This sample also contains other DNA sequences that code for the same CDR3. The chain couples TRBV27 to TRBJ2-3; D is possibly TRBD1 or TRBD2 (5 bases each). This CDR3 contains 15 residues. V was trimmed by 3 bases and J by 1 base, leaving 11 bases between them. The germline V gene encodes CDR1 MNHEY and CDR2 SMNVEV (reference sequence). CDR3 in amino acids: CASSFRVGGTDTQYF. CDR3 bases: TGTGCCAGCAGTTTCAGGGTCGGGGGCACAGATACGCAGTATTTT.

The chain employs TRBV6-6 and TRBJ2-7, with 7 bases that match TRBD1. Germline V gene data show CDR1 as MNHNY and CDR2 as SVGAGI (reference sequence). The trim removed 6 bases at V and 3 bases at J, leaving 8 bases unmatched. The CDR3 runs 14 residues. The CDR3 DNA follows: TGTGCCAGCAGCAAGACAGGGACCCTCTACGAGCAGTACTTC. This translates into CASSKTGTLYEQYF.

This clone was seen more than once but under ten times. V and J are TRBV6-5 and TRBJ2-7, with D uncertain. This CDR3 region has 15 residues. Trimming removed 0 bases from V and 4 bases from J, with 13 bases in between. Germline CDR1 MNHEY, CDR2 SVGAGI. The CDR3 is CASSYSGSQPYEQYF. CDR3 bases: TGTGCCAGCAGTTACTCGGGTTCACAACCGTACGAGCAGTACTTC.

This chain links TRBV6-5 with TRBJ2-7; the D call may be TRBD1 or TRBD2 (5 bases each). The CDR3 contains 13 residues. Germline CDR1 and CDR2: MNHEY and SVGAGI. Trimming cost V 9 bases and J 3 bases, with 15 bases left between them. CDR3 sequence: CASHRDLGYEQYF. DNA for the CDR3: TGTGCCAGTCATCGGGACCTCGGCTACGAGCAGTACTTC.

Only a few counts were recorded for this clone. V gene TRBV5-4 combines with J gene TRBJ2-4; 10 nucleotides agree with TRBD1. Looked up from germline, CDR1 is SGHNT and CDR2 is YYREEE (reference sequence). The V and J ends lost 3 bases and 8 bases, in that order; junction bases with no gene match: 8. There are 15 residues in the CDR3. CDR3 sequence reads: CASSSKDRGKYIQYF. The CDR3 bases are TGTGCCAGCAGCTCGAAGGACAGGGGGAAGTACATTCAGTACTTC.